The T cell receptor (beta chain) described here comes from a study of T cell repertoires in cytomegalovirus infection (dated 2019 in TCRdb). For the wider study: Recently identified HLA-C-restricted CMV epitopes, whose presentation resists viral immunomodulation, were targeted by peptide stimulations together with well-studied HLA-B-restricted epitopes. Donor HLA type was relevant to the analysis, because carriage of CMV infection together with the matching HLA type was indicated by public TCR beta signatures. Summary of the overall study and its limitations: Carriers of CMV infection plus the relevant HLA type were discriminated by the cumulative frequency of public TCR beta family members in the study cohort and in an independent roughly 320-donor cohort. The ex vivo response was dominated by HLA-C-restricted CMV-specific TCR beta clonotypes, which also provided the single most frequent clonotype in two of eight donors.

The sample's treatment or condition, from its label and the paper: in vitro stimulation with specific CMV peptide epitopes to enrich CMV-specific T cells. Reads for this sample came from an Illumina HiSeq 1500. TCRdb trimmed public reads at Q25 via fastp, called clones via MiXCR and kept in-frame beta chains. Here each entry gathers all rows of one CDR3 protein and keeps the most common genes and DNA. Here the sample has some 920,000 distinct CDR3 sequences; 31% occur a single time. The ten most abundant clones make up about an eighth of the sample. V gives up 3 bases and J gives up 2 bases, and the segment between their germline ends measures 14 bases. The CDR3 sequence holds 16 residues, the cysteine and phenylalanine included. Here the CDR3 DNA is all that survives: 48 bases in frame from base 1. The germline V gene gives CDR1 as MDHEN and CDR2 as SYDVKM. At least ten counts were recorded for this clonotype. What antigen it recognizes has not been identified. One base away there is no much larger clone; base qualities are not given.

This TCR came from a human donor in good health (CMV status not recorded). Some clones in this sample may be carry-over from other donors' samples. The sequence is built from TRBV28 and TRBJ1-5; no D segment can be confidently identified. Sequencing used cultured CD8+ T cells from PBMCs, obtained from culture after CMV antigen stimulation. At the DNA level, the sequence is TGTGCCAGCAGTTTTCGGGGAGGTCGGCGCAATCAGCCCCAGCATTTT. It specifies CASSFRGGRRNQPQHF.